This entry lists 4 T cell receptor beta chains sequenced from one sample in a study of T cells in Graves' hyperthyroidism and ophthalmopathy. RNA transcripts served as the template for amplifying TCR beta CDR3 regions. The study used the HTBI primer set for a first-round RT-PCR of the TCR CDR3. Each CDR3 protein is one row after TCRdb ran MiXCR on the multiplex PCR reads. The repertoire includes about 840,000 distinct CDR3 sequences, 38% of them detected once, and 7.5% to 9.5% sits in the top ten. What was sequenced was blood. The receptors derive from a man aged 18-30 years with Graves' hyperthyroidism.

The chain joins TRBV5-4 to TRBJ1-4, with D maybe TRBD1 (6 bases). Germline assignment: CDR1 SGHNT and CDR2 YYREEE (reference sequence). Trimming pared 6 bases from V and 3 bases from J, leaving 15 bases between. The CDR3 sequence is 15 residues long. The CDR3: CASTRTGQPNEKLFF. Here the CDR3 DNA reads TGTGCCAGCACCCGGACCGGACAGCCTAATGAAAAACTGTTTTTT. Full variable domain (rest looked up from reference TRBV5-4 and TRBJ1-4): ETGVTQSPTHLIKTRGQQVTLRCSSQSGHNTVSWYQQALGQGPQFIFQYYREEENGRGNFPPRFSGLQFPNYSSELNVNALELDDSALYLCASTRTGQPNEKLFFGSGTQLSVL.

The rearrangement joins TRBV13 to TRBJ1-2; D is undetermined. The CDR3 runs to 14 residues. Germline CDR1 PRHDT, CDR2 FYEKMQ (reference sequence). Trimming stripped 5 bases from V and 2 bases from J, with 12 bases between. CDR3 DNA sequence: TGTGCCAGCAGCCGGGGTGGCAGCAACTATGGCTACACCTTC. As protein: CASSRGGSNYGYTF. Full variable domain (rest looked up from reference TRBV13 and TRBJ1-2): AAGVIQSPRHLIKEKRETATLKCYPIPRHDTVYWYQQGPGQDPQFLISFYEKMQSDKGSIPDRFSAQQFSDYHSELNMSSLELGDSALYFCASSRGGSNYGYTFGSGTRLTVV.

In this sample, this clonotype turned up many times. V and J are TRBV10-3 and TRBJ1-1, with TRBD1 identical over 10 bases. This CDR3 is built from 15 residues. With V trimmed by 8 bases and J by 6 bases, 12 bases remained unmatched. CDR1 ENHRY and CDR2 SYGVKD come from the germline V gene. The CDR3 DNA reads TGTGCCATCTCAAGCGAGACAGGGGGCAAGTCTGAAGCTTTCTTT. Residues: CAISSETGGKSEAFF.

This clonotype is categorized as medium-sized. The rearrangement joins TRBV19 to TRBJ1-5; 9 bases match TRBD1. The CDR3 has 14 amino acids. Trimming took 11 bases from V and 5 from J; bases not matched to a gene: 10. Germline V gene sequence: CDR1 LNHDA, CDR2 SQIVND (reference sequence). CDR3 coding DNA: TGTGCCTCCCGACCGTGGACAGGGGATCAGCCCCAGCATTTT. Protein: CASRPWTGDQPQHF. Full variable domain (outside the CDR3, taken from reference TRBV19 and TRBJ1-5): DGGITQSPKYLFRKEGQNVTLSCEQNLNHDAMYWYRQDPGQGLRLIYYSQIVNDFQKGDIAEGYSVSREKKESFPLTVTSAQKNPTAFYLCASRPWTGDQPQHFGDGTRLSIL.